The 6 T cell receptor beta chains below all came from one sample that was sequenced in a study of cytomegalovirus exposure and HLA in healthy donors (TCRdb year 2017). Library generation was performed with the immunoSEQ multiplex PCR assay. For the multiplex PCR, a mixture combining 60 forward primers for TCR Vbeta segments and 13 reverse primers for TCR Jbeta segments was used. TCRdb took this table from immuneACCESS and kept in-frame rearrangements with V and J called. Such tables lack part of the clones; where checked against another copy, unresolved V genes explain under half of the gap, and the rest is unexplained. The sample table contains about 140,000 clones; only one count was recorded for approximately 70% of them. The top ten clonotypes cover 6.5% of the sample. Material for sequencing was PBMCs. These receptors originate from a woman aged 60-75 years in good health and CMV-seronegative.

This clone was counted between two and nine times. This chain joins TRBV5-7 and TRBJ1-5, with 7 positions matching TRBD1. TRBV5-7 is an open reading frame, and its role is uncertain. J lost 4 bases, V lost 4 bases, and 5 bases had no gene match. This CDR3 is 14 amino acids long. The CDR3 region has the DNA TGTGCCAGCAGCAAGGGGACAGTGAATCAGCCCCAGCATTTT. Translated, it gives CASSKGTVNQPQHF.

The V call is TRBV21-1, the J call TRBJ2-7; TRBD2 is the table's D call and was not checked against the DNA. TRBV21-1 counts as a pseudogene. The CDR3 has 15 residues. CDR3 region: CASSKVGTSPYEQYF. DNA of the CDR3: TGTGCCAGCAGCAAAGTGGGGACTAGCCCTTACGAGCAGTACTTC.

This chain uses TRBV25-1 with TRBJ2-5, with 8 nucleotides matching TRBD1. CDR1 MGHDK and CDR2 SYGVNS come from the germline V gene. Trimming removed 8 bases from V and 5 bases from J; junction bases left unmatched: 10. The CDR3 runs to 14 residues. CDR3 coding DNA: TGTGCCAGCGCAGGACAGGGAAGGTGGGAGACCCAGTACTTC. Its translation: CASAGQGRWETQYF. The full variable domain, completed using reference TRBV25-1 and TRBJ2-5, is EADIYQTPRYLVIGTGKKITLECSQTMGHDKMYWYQQDPGMELHLIHYSYGVNSTEKGDLSSESTVSRIRTEHFPLTLESARPSHTSQYLCASAGQGRWETQYFGPGTRLLVL.

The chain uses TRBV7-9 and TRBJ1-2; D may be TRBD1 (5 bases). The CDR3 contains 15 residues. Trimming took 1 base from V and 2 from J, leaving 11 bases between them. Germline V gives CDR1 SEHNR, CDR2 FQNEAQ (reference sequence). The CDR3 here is CASSLGSGSNYGYTF. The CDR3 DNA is TGTGCCAGCAGCTTAGGTTCAGGGTCGAACTATGGCTACACCTTC.

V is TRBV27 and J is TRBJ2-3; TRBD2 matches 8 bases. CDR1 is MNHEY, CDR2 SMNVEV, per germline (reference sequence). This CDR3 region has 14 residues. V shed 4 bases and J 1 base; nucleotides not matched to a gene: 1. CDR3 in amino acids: CASSSSGRTDTQYF. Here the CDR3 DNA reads TGTGCCAGCAGTTCTAGCGGGCGCACAGATACGCAGTATTTT.

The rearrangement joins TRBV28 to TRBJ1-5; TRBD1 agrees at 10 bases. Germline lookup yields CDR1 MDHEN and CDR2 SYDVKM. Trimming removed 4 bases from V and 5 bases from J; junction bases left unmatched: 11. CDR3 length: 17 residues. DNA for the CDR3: TGTGCCAGCAGTTCAGACAGGGGGCGGTATCTGGATCAGCCCCAGCATTTT. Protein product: CASSSDRGRYLDQPQHF.